This entry features one T cell receptor (beta chain) sequence. Germline V gene lookup returns CDR1 SNHLY and CDR2 FYNNEI. This CDR3 contains 15 residues. V trimming: 6 bases; J trimming: 0 bases; junction bases outside the gene matches: 5. Only in-frame clones appear in the TCRdb table, and some are missing; sequencing was by immunoSEQ multiplex PCR. This sample has over 100,000 clones, with about 89% found just once. The record originates from a study of control samples from healthy donors and cancer patients. This chain joins TRBV2 and TRBJ1-5; 7 bases line up with TRBD1. The receptor was isolated from a woman aged 50 to 65 in good health. Sample: blood. The CDR3 DNA sequence: TGTGCCAGCAGAACAGGGGATTATAGCAATCAGCCCCAGCATTTT. Protein product: CASRTGDYSNQPQHF.